The 16 T cell receptor beta chains given below trace back to one sample, sequenced in a study of OX40 agonist ivuxolimab in advanced cancers. TCRdb's table, derived via immunoSEQ multiplex PCR, lists solely in-frame clones and lacks some. This sample carries fewer than 85,000 clones, about 92% of them seen once, and the ten largest clones take about 0.54%. The sequenced sample was CD4+ or CD8+ T cells sorted from blood, obtained in a trial of the OX40 agonist ivuxolimab. These receptor sequences come from an adult with an advanced solid tumor such as melanoma, head and neck, liver or kidney cancer.

The chain employs TRBV28 and TRBJ2-5; 7 nucleotides align to TRBD2. Germline CDR1 reads MDHEN; CDR2 reads SYDVKM. Germline trimming cut 6 bases from V and 11 bases from J; bases unmatched to any gene: 12. CDR3 length: 13 residues. The CDR3 loop is CASRLGPAGEQYF. The DNA of the CDR3 is TGTGCCAGCAGACTGGGACCCGCGGGGGAGCAGTACTTC.

The rearrangement joins TRBV25-1 to TRBJ2-7; 8 nucleotides match TRBD1. The J segment lost 0 bases and the V segment lost 7 bases, leaving 5 bases of the junction unmatched. Germline V gives CDR1 MGHDK, CDR2 SYGVNS. This CDR3 has 14 amino acids. As DNA, the CDR3 is TGTGCCAGCAACACAGGGGGAACCTCCTACGAGCAGTACTTC. This codes for CASNTGGTSYEQYF.

The rearrangement uses TRBV6-6 and TRBJ1-5; D may be TRBD1 (5 bases). The CDR3 totals 14 residues. The V gene lost 0 bases and the J gene lost 5 bases, with 8 bases spanning the gap. Germline V CDR1 and CDR2: MNHNY, SVGAGI (reference sequence). CDR3 residues: CASSYSRGHQPQHF. CDR3 bases: TGTGCCAGCAGTTACTCGCGGGGCCATCAGCCCCAGCATTTT.

Comment on this clone: The conserved closing phenylalanine or tryptophan is absent in this CDR3, likely reflecting a read error. This chain uses TRBV20-1 with TRBJ2-7; D is unclear. V lost 6 bases, J lost 4 bases, and 10 bases lay in between. There are 11 residues in the CDR3. Per the germline V gene, CDR1 is DFQATT and CDR2 is SNEGSKA (reference sequence). In DNA, the CDR3 is TGCAGTGCCTTACCTAGGTACGAGCAGTACCTC. It translates to CSALPRYEQYL.

This clone is a singleton in its sample. V gene TRBV19 combines with J gene TRBJ2-1, with D tentatively TRBD1 (6 bases). Looked up from germline, CDR1 is LNHDA and CDR2 is SQIVND (reference sequence). V was trimmed by 5 bases and J by 5 bases, leaving 19 bases between them. CDR3 length: 16 amino acids. For the CDR3, the DNA is TGTGCCAGTAGTGCGCCCGGGACACCGTCCCACAATGAGCAGTTCTTC. Amino acids: CASSAPGTPSHNEQFF.

The rearrangement uses TRBV6-4 and TRBJ2-7; D possibly corresponds to TRBD1 (7 bases). The CDR3 is made up of 12 amino acids. Trimming stripped 11 bases from V and 6 bases from J, with 17 bases between. Per the germline V gene, CDR1 is MRHNA and CDR2 is SNTAGT. In DNA form, the CDR3 reads TGTGCCGGTATCCCCAGGGGGGTCGAGCAGTACTTC. Translating gives CAGIPRGVEQYF.

The V and J genes are TRBV5-1 and TRBJ2-1; 10 bases are shared with TRBD1. The CDR3 contains 16 residues. Germline V gives CDR1 SGHRS, CDR2 YFSETQ. V lost 4 bases, J lost 6 bases, and 10 bases stayed unmatched. The CDR3 region has the DNA TGCGCCAGCAGCCGGTCCGGGACAGGGGCGGGCAATGAGCAGTTCTTC. This translates into CASSRSGTGAGNEQFF. Looking up the rest from reference TRBV5-1 and TRBJ2-1 gives the full variable domain: KAGVTQTPRYLIKTRGQQVTLSCSPISGHRSVSWYQQTPGQGLQFLFEYFSETQRNKGNFPGRFSGRQFSNSRSEMNVSTLELGDSALYLCASSRSGTGAGNEQFFGPGTRLTVL.

This chain connects TRBV6-5 to TRBJ2-1; the match to TRBD1 covers 12 bases. The V gene end was trimmed by 4 bases and the J gene end by 7 bases; junction bases not matched to a gene: 8. Germline V gene lookup returns CDR1 MNHEY and CDR2 SVGAGI. The CDR3 runs 16 residues. The CDR3 DNA reads TGTGCCAGCAGTTTCTCCGGGACAGGGGGCATGAATGAGCAGTTCTTC. As protein: CASSFSGTGGMNEQFF.

V usage is TRBV4-2 and J usage is TRBJ1-5; the D gene is possibly TRBD1 (6 bases). Germline CDR1 LGHNA, CDR2 YNFKEQ. The V end was cut by 1 base, the J end by 0 bases, with 19 bases between. The CDR3 extends over 19 amino acids. In DNA form, the CDR3 reads TGTGCCAGCAGCCAAGGAGCGGGGGACATACCCTATAGCAATCAGCCCCAGCATTTT. As protein: CASSQGAGDIPYSNQPQHF.

The chain combines TRBV18 with TRBJ2-1; 7 bases are a match to TRBD2. Trimming removed 3 bases from V and 8 bases from J; junction bases left unmatched: 1. Germline V gene sequence: CDR1 KGHSH, CDR2 LQKENI. CDR3 length: 12 amino acids. CDR3 in DNA: TGTGCCAGCTCACCGCTAGCGGATGAGCAGTTCTTC. Amino acid sequence: CASSPLADEQFF.

The chain has TRBV11-2 and TRBJ2-1; a possible D gene is TRBD2 (6 bases). This CDR3 has 15 residues. Germline CDR1 SGHAT, CDR2 FQNNGV. V lost 1 base, J lost 8 bases, and 15 bases lay in between. CDR3 nucleotide sequence: TGTGCCAGCAGCTTAGGCGGGTACCCGGGGGATGAGCAGTTCTTC. Translating it yields CASSLGGYPGDEQFF.

V is TRBV30 and J is TRBJ2-2; weak D call: TRBD2 (6 bases). Trimming cost V 4 bases and J 3 bases, with 12 bases left between them. Germline-derived CDR1 and CDR2 are GTSNPN and SVGIG (reference sequence). This CDR3 spans 14 amino acids. CDR3 protein: CAWTRRGDTGELFF. In DNA, the CDR3 is TGTGCCTGGACTCGACGCGGGGACACCGGGGAGCTGTTTTTT. Variable domain in full (rest from reference TRBV30 and TRBJ2-2): SQTIHQWPATLVQPVGSPLSLECTVEGTSNPNLYWYRQAAGRGLQLLFYSVGIGQISSEVPQNLSASRPQDRQFILSSKKLLLSDSGFYLCAWTRRGDTGELFFGEGSRLTVL.

This clone has a handful of counts. This chain uses TRBV5-8 with TRBJ2-4; tentative D call: TRBD1 (6 bases). This CDR3 has 12 residues. Looked up from germline, CDR1 is SGHTS and CDR2 is YDEGEE. The V gene lost 4 bases and the J gene lost 7 bases, with 9 bases spanning the gap. The CDR3, as DNA: TGTGCCAGCAGCCCCAGGGGTAACATTCAGTACTTC. It is translated as CASSPRGNIQYF.

The V and J genes are TRBV6-5 and TRBJ2-7; 11 bases line up with TRBD2. V was clipped by 5 bases and J by 6 bases; unmatched bases: 9. The germline CDR1 and CDR2 sequences are MNHEY and SVGAGI. There are 15 residues in the CDR3. The CDR3 loop is CASSNSGRGFGEQYF. CDR3 nucleotide sequence: TGTGCCAGCAGTAATAGCGGGAGGGGGTTCGGCGAGCAGTACTTC.

This clone occurred once. V gene TRBV6-5 combines with J gene TRBJ2-3; D assignment may be TRBD1 or TRBD2 (5 bases each). Germline CDR1 MNHEY, CDR2 SVGAGI. The CDR3 spans 14 residues. The V and J ends lost 8 bases and 2 bases respectively, with 14 bases between them. The CDR3 loop is CASHRDGDTDTQYF. CDR3 bases: TGTGCCAGCCACCGGGACGGAGACACAGATACGCAGTATTTT.

This clone was seen more than once but under ten times. The chain employs TRBV7-3 and TRBJ2-1; maybe TRBD2 (6 bases). The CDR3 has 20 residues. Looked up from germline, CDR1 is SGHTA and CDR2 is FQGTGA. Trimming took off 5 bases at V and 0 bases at J, with 26 bases between the two ends. CDR3 nucleotide sequence: TGTGCCAGCAGCCCCGGTTATGGCGGGGAACCGGTGAGCTCCTACAATGAGCAGTTCTTC. Amino acids: CASSPGYGGEPVSSYNEQFF.